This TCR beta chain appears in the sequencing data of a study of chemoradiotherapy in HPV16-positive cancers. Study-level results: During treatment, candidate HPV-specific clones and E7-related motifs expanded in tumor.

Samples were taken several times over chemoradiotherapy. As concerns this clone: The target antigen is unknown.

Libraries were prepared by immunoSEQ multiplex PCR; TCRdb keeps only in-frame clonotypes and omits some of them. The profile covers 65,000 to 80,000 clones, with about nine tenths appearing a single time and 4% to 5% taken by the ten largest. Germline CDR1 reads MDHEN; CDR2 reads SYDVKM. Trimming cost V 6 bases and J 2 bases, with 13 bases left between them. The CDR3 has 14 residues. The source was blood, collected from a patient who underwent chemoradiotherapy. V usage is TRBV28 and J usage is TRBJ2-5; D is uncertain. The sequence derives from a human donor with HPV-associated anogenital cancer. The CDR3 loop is CASRLSGRQETQYF. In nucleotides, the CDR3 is TGTGCCAGCAGGCTCAGTGGGCGGCAAGAGACCCAGTACTTC.